This T cell receptor (beta chain) was captured in a study of immune heterogeneity within non-small cell lung tumors. Study-wide results and limits: Alongside site-unique high-frequency clones, identical dominant CDR3 beta clonotypes recurred across tumor sites within a patient. Largely distinct from one individual patient to the next were the high-frequency T-cell receptor beta clonotypes.

Bulk tumor genomic DNA constituted the template, at around 600 ng per sample. Multiple widely separated biopsies were taken from each primary tumor at surgery. Their non-small cell lung cancer was newly diagnosed and untreated, and the patients underwent curative surgery. Donors comprised newly diagnosed non-small cell lung cancer patients undergoing surgery with curative intent. Germline V gene sequence: CDR1 SGHKS, CDR2 YYEKEE (reference sequence). The CDR3 has 15 amino acids. Multiplex PCR relied on 32 V and 13 J primers to amplify TCR beta CDR3. TCRdb processed the multiplex PCR reads anew with MiXCR; each CDR3 protein has one entry. The table records 14,000 to 15,000 distinct CDR3 sequences, about 30% of them present only once. With regard to this clonotype: Its antigen is unidentified. One junction end disagrees with the germline gene, perhaps due to a read error.

This sequence was found in a man aged 35 to 55 with non-small cell lung cancer. Sequenced input: lung tumor tissue. This chain links TRBV5-5 with TRBJ2-4, with D possibly TRBD1 on 6 matching bases. The CDR3 loop reads CASSPWAARGYIHYF. Here the CDR3 DNA reads TGTGCCAGCAGCCCGTGGGCGGCAAGGGGGTACATTCATTACTTC. The full variable domain, rest sourced from reference TRBV5-5 and TRBJ2-4, is DAGVTQSPTHLIKTRGQQVTLRCSPISGHKSVSWYQQVLGQGPQFIFQYYEKEERGRGNFPDRFSARQFPNYSSELNVNALLLGDSALYLCASSPWAARGYIHYFGAGTRLSVL.